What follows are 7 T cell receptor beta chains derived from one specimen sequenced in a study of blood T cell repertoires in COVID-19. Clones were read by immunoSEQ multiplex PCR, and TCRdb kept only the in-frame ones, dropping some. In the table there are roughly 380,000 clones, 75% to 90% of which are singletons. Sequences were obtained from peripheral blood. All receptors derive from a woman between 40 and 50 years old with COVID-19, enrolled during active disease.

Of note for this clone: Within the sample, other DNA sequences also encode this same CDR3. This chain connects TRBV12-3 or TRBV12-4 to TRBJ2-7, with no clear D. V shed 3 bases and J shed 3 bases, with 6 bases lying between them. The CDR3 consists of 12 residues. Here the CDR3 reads CASSFGSYEQYF. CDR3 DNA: TGTGCCAGCAGTTTTGGCAGCTACGAGCAGTACTTC.

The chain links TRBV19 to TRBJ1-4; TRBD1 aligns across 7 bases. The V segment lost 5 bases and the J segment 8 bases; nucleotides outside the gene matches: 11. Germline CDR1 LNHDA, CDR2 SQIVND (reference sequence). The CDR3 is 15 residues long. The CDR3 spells CASSGRTGIEEKLFF. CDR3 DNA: TGTGCCAGTAGTGGGCGGACAGGAATCGAGGAAAAACTGTTTTTT. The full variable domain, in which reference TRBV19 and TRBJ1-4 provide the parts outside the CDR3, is DGGITQSPKYLFRKEGQNVTLSCEQNLNHDAMYWYRQDPGQGLRLIYYSQIVNDFQKGDIAEGYSVSREKKESFPLTVTSAQKNPTAFYLCASSGRTGIEEKLFFGSGTQLSVL.

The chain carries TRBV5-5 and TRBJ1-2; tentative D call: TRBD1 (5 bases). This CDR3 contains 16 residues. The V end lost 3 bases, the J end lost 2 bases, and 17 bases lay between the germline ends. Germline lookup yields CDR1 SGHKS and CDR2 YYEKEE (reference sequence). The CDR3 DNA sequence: TGTGCCAGCAGCTGGGGTACAGGTCAAAGCAACTATGGCTACACCTTC. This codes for CASSWGTGQSNYGYTF.

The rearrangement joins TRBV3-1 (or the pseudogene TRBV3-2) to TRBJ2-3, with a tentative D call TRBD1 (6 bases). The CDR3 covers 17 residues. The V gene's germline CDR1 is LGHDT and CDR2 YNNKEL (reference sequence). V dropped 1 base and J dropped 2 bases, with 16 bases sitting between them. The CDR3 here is CASSQGGQWRLTDTQYF. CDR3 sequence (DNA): TGTGCCAGCAGCCAAGGGGGGCAGTGGAGACTCACAGATACGCAGTATTTT.

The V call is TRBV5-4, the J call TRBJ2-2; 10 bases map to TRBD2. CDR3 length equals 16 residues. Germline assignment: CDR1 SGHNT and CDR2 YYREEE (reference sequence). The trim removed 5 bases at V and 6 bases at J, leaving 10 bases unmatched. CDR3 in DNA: TGTGCCAGCAGGTTCGTAGCGGGAGGTTATTCCGGGGAGCTGTTTTTT. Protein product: CASRFVAGGYSGELFF.

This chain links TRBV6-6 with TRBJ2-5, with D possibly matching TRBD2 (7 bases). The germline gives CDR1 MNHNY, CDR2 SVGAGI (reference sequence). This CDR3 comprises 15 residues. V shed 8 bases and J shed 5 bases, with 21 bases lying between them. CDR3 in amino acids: CASAVGAGDRETQYF. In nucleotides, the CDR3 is TGTGCCAGCGCCGTGGGGGCGGGGGACCGCGAGACCCAGTACTTC.

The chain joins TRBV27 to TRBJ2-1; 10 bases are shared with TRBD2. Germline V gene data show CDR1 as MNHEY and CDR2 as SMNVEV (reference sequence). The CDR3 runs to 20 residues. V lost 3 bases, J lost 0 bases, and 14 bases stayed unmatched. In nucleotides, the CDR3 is TGTGCCAGCAGTTTTTATTGGACTAGCGGCGGATCGGGCTCCTACAATGAGCAGTTCTTC. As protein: CASSFYWTSGGSGSYNEQFF.